This TCR beta chain was profiled in a study of a mutant IDH1 vaccine in newly diagnosed glioma. Turning to the study itself: Of treated patients, around 62% were men and about 38% women, averaging roughly 42 years.

Profiling relied on immunoSEQ multiplex PCR, and the TCRdb table lists in-frame clones only, not all of them. Here the sample spans about 54,000 clones, 70% to 90% being singletons. Time point defined: baseline, week 1 (first vaccination visit). The treatment is: pre-vaccination baseline after standard-of-care therapy. The specimen comprised PBMCs, sampled from a glioma patient treated with radiotherapy, temozolomide or both. This TCR was recovered from a young man with glioma.

CDR3 DNA sequence: TGTGCCAGCCTTGACAGGGGGGGGAACTATGGCTACACCTTC. Amino acids: CASLDRGGNYGYTF. This chain joins TRBV2 and TRBJ1-2; 9 nucleotides agree with TRBD1. This CDR3 has 14 residues. Germline V gene sequence: CDR1 SNHLY, CDR2 FYNNEI. The V segment lost 8 bases and the J segment 2 bases; nucleotides outside the gene matches: 6.